The next 28 T cell receptor beta chains were all read from a single sample in a study of blood T cell repertoires in COVID-19. Sequencing was performed with immunoSEQ multiplex PCR; in TCRdb, only in-frame clones are kept and a portion is missing. The sample includes about 230,000 clones, roughly 84% of them seen just once. Material: peripheral blood. These receptors were taken from a woman between 35 and 50 years old who had recovered from COVID-19.

This chain links TRBV7-2 with TRBJ2-1, with a weak D call TRBD1 (7 bases). Germline lookup yields CDR1 SGHTA and CDR2 FQGNSA. The CDR3 has 15 amino acids. Trimming left V 1 base short and J 3 bases short, with 10 bases between. This chain's CDR3 is CASSLDRGGYNEQFF. In DNA, the CDR3 is TGTGCCAGCAGCTTAGACAGGGGAGGCTACAATGAGCAGTTCTTC.

As DNA, the CDR3 is TGTGCCAGTAGTGGAGGGATGGTCCAAGAGACCCAGTACTTC. This translates into CASSGGMVQETQYF. The chain links TRBV19 to TRBJ2-5; possible D gene TRBD2, 6 bases. This CDR3 spans 14 amino acids. The V gene lost 5 bases and the J gene lost 1 base, with 11 bases spanning the gap. Germline values: CDR1 LNHDA, CDR2 SQIVND (reference sequence).

The gene calls are TRBV4-3 and TRBJ1-2, with D perhaps matching TRBD1 (6 bases). Trimming shortened V by 0 bases and J by 8 bases, and 16 bases separated the two germline ends. The CDR3 length is 15 residues. Germline loops: CDR1 LGHNA, CDR2 YSLEER. The CDR3 spells CASSQDAGVLRGYTF. In DNA, the CDR3 is TGCGCCAGCAGCCAAGATGCAGGGGTCCTACGCGGCTACACCTTC.

The rearrangement links TRBV5-1 to TRBJ1-4; TRBD1 might be the D (5 bases). The germline V gene has CDR1 SGHRS and CDR2 YFSETQ. V was cut by 1 base and J by 1 base, with 11 bases left in between. The CDR3 has 16 amino acids. The DNA for the CDR3 is TGCGCCAGCAGCTTGTGGTCCGGGGGAACTAATGAAAAACTGTTTTTT. It is translated as CASSLWSGGTNEKLFF.

V usage is TRBV24-1 and J usage is TRBJ2-1, with D perhaps matching TRBD1 or TRBD2 (5 bases each). Germline loops: CDR1 KGHDR, CDR2 SFDVKD. Trimming removed 8 bases at V and 7 bases at J, with 14 bases between. This CDR3 has 13 amino acids. This CDR3 is CATNEGSGNEQFF. CDR3 coding DNA: TGTGCCACCAATGAGGGGTCGGGGAATGAGCAGTTCTTC.

This chain joins TRBV6-2 or TRBV6-3 and TRBJ2-7; 7 nucleotides agree with TRBD1. The germline gives CDR1 MNHEY, CDR2 SVGEGT. With V trimmed by 2 bases and J by 2 bases, 6 bases remained unmatched. This CDR3 is 15 amino acids long. CDR3 nucleotide sequence: TGTGCCAGCAGTTACGGTGGGACAGCAACCTACGAGCAGTACTTC. Its protein is CASSYGGTATYEQYF.

The CDR3 sequence: CASSLASDQPQHF. DNA of the CDR3: TGTGCCAGCAGTTTAGCGTCAGATCAGCCCCAGCATTTT. The chain recombines TRBV12-3 or TRBV12-4 with TRBJ1-5; D unresolved. CDR3 length equals 13 residues. With 0 bases removed from V and 5 bases from J, the gap between germline ends came to 5 bases.

The chain carries TRBV3-1 (or the pseudogene TRBV3-2) and TRBJ1-5; 8 bases map to TRBD1. Germline V lookup: CDR1 LGHDT, CDR2 YNNKEL (reference sequence). J was trimmed by 7 bases and V by 0 bases; bases with no gene match: 8. The CDR3 runs to 16 residues. The chain's CDR3 is CASSQDATGAGQPQHF. The CDR3 coding sequence is TGTGCCAGCAGCCAAGATGCGACAGGGGCAGGGCAGCCCCAGCATTTT.

The chain joins TRBV12-5 to TRBJ2-1; TRBD2 matches 10 bases. CDR3 length: 18 residues. Germline V CDR1 and CDR2: LGHNT, FRNRAP. V shed 6 bases, J shed 5 bases, and the junction held 16 bases outside the gene matches. CDR3 coding DNA: TGTGCTAGTGGGCAAGAAGCGGGGGGGCCGATGGGTCACAATGAGCAGTTCTTC. Translating it yields CASGQEAGGPMGHNEQFF.

This sequence joins TRBV29-1 and TRBJ2-3; perhaps TRBD1 as D (5 bases). The CDR3 has 13 amino acids. The V end lost 4 bases, the J end lost 4 bases, and 12 bases lay between the germline ends. Germline values: CDR1 SQVTM, CDR2 ANQGSEA. The CDR3 sequence: CSVVDSAADTQYF. CDR3 in DNA: TGCAGCGTTGTTGACAGCGCGGCAGATACGCAGTATTTT.

The chain carries TRBV5-4 and TRBJ2-1; 10 nucleotides agree with TRBD2. The CDR3 has 16 amino acids. Trimming cost V 4 bases and J 10 bases; bases outside gene matches: 14. In germline, CDR1 is SGHNT, CDR2 YYREEE (reference sequence). CDR3: CASSEIAGGLPGEQFF. The CDR3 nucleotides are TGTGCCAGCAGCGAAATAGCGGGGGGACTACCCGGGGAGCAGTTCTTC.

V gene TRBV28 combines with J gene TRBJ1-2; D is possibly TRBD1 (5 bases). The CDR3 consists of 11 residues. Germline loops: CDR1 MDHEN, CDR2 SYDVKM. Trimming cost V 7 bases and J 3 bases, with 6 bases left between them. CDR3 residues: CASKQDYGYTF. The CDR3 nucleotides read TGTGCCAGCAAACAGGACTATGGCTACACCTTC.

The V and J genes are TRBV5-1 and TRBJ2-1; 11 nucleotides match TRBD2. The ends lost 4 bases at V and 5 bases at J; junction bases unmatched: 5. Germline loops: CDR1 SGHRS, CDR2 YFSETQ. This CDR3 region has 15 residues. CDR3 DNA: TGCGCCAGCAGCATACTAGCGGGGGAAAACAATGAGCAGTTCTTC. Translation: CASSILAGENNEQFF.

This clone was counted once. The chain joins TRBV4-3 to TRBJ1-2; TRBD1 agrees at 8 bases. Germline CDR1 is LGHNA and CDR2 is YSLEER. The J segment lost 3 bases and the V segment lost 0 bases, leaving 6 bases of the junction unmatched. The CDR3 extends over 16 amino acids. DNA for the CDR3: TGCGCCAGCAGCCAAGATCTACAGGGGGTTTACTATGGCTACACCTTC. Protein product: CASSQDLQGVYYGYTF.

Notes on this clone: The junction differs from germline at one of its ends, possibly a read error. V is TRBV7-7 and J is TRBJ2-5; TRBD1 aligns across 10 bases. This CDR3 contains 16 residues. Germline CDR1 SSHAT, CDR2 FNYEAQ (reference sequence). For the CDR3, the DNA is TGTGCTAGCAGCCGTACCGGGACAGGGGTTTGGGAGACCCAGTACTTC. It codes for CASSRTGTGVWETQYF. Variable domain in full (rest from reference TRBV7-7 and TRBJ2-5): GAGVSQSPRYKVTKRGQDVTLRCDPISSHATLYWYQQALGQGPEFLTYFNYEAQPDKSGLPSDRFSAERPEGSISTLTIQRTEQRDSAMYRCASSRTGTGVWETQYFGPGTRLLVL.

V gene TRBV7-6 combines with J gene TRBJ2-3; TRBD2 might be the D (5 bases). The CDR3 covers 14 residues. In germline, CDR1 is SGHVS, CDR2 FNYEAQ. The V gene lost 1 base and the J gene lost 10 bases, with 15 bases spanning the gap. The DNA for the CDR3 is TGTGCCAGCAGCTTAGGCCATGTACGGGATCCGCAGTATTTT. As protein: CASSLGHVRDPQYF.

The J gene is TRBJ2-1, the V gene TRBV10-3, with 10 positions matching TRBD2. V was pared by 4 bases and J by 12 bases, with 9 bases of the junction left unmatched. The CDR3 contains 14 residues. The germline V gene has CDR1 ENHRY and CDR2 SYGVKD. The CDR3 loop reads CAISATSGFTGQFF. The CDR3 bases are TGTGCCATCAGTGCGACTAGCGGGTTCACGGGGCAGTTCTTC.

This clone showed up just a few times. The chain is built from TRBV2 and TRBJ1-4; a weak D match, TRBD1 (5 bases). V was clipped by 6 bases and J by 7 bases, with 12 bases between them. This CDR3 region has 13 residues. The germline V gene has CDR1 SNHLY and CDR2 FYNNEI. The CDR3 reads CASSDSRAEKLFF. In DNA form, the CDR3 reads TGTGCCAGCAGCGACAGTAGGGCTGAAAAACTGTTTTTT.

This chain joins TRBV2 and TRBJ1-1; 10 bases map to TRBD1. Germline V gives CDR1 SNHLY, CDR2 FYNNEI. This CDR3 is 18 amino acids long. V dropped 3 bases and J dropped 4; count of bases not matched to a gene: 14. CDR3 amino acids: CASSEWVTGQGTSTEAFF. In nucleotides, the CDR3 is TGTGCCAGCAGTGAGTGGGTGACGGGACAGGGGACAAGCACTGAAGCTTTCTTT.

The V and J genes are TRBV11-2 and TRBJ2-1; 7 positions match TRBD2. The CDR3 is 17 amino acids. Germline assignment: CDR1 SGHAT and CDR2 FQNNGV. Germline trimming cut 5 bases from V and 0 bases from J; bases unmatched to any gene: 10. The CDR3 DNA sequence: TGTGCCAGCAGCCTCAATACCGGGGGGACCTCCTACAATGAGCAGTTCTTC. It encodes CASSLNTGGTSYNEQFF.

The chain links TRBV6-2 or TRBV6-3 to TRBJ1-1; perhaps TRBD1 as D (6 bases). The CDR3 covers 14 residues. Germline loops: CDR1 MNHEY, CDR2 SVGEGT. V was shortened by 5 bases and J by 0 bases, with 10 bases between the two germline ends. The CDR3 protein is CASSKGQVNTEAFF. CDR3 coding DNA: TGTGCCAGCAGTAAGGGACAAGTGAACACTGAAGCTTTCTTT.

This chain connects TRBV6-6 to TRBJ1-6, with TRBD1 identical over 7 bases. The CDR3 spans 15 residues. Losses at the gene ends were 5 bases for V and 10 bases for J; bases not matched to a gene: 11. The germline gives CDR1 MNHNY, CDR2 SVGAGI (reference sequence). CDR3 region: CASSHLTGERSPLHF. The CDR3 DNA reads as TGTGCCAGCAGTCATTTAACAGGGGAGAGATCACCCCTCCACTTT.

The chain carries TRBV18 and TRBJ2-5; TRBD2 matches at 7 bases. This CDR3 spans 15 amino acids. The germline V gene encodes CDR1 KGHSH and CDR2 LQKENI. The trim removed 0 bases at V and 3 bases at J, leaving 4 bases unmatched. CDR3 amino acids: CASSPPGGTKETQYF. The CDR3 DNA reads TGTGCCAGCTCACCACCGGGGGGGACGAAAGAGACCCAGTACTTC.

The genes are TRBV9 and TRBJ2-3, with no clear D. Germline V gives CDR1 SGDLS, CDR2 YYNGEE. V dropped 0 bases and J dropped 6 bases, with 8 bases sitting between them. The CDR3 runs to 13 residues. The CDR3 DNA sequence: TGTGCCAGCAGCGTAGAGACTTTGGATACGCAGTATTTT. Its protein product is CASSVETLDTQYF.

This chain joins TRBV27 and TRBJ1-1; 7 bases are shared with TRBD1. In germline, CDR1 is MNHEY, CDR2 SMNVEV (reference sequence). V was pared by 5 bases and J by 7 bases, with 13 bases of the junction left unmatched. The CDR3 runs 15 residues. CDR3 bases: TGTGCCAGCAGTCCTACTCAACAGGGGATGGTTGAAGCTTTCTTT. It encodes CASSPTQQGMVEAFF.

The CDR3 DNA reads as TGTGCCAGCAGACAGGAGTCCTACGAGCAGTACTTC. It encodes CASRQESYEQYF. The chain joins TRBV2 to TRBJ2-7; TRBD1 is a possible D gene (5 bases). V lost 6 bases to trimming and J lost 1 base, with 7 bases between them. Germline assignment: CDR1 SNHLY and CDR2 FYNNEI. The CDR3 totals 12 residues.

The chain recombines TRBV6-1 with TRBJ1-2, with a tentative D call TRBD1 (6 bases). V was pared by 4 bases and J by 8 bases, with 26 bases between. Germline lookup yields CDR1 MNHNS and CDR2 SASEGT. There are 17 residues in the CDR3. The CDR3 DNA sequence: TGTGCCAGCAGTGGGAGTTGGGGGCCAGAAAGCCCGATAGGCTACACCTTC. Protein product: CASSGSWGPESPIGYTF.

The chain employs TRBV10-3 and TRBJ1-4; 10 bases agree with TRBD1. V lost 4 bases to trimming and J lost 8 bases; unmatched junction nucleotides: 10. Germline-derived CDR1 and CDR2 are ENHRY and SYGVKD. This CDR3 has 16 amino acids. In DNA, the CDR3 is TGTGCCATCAGTGGACAGGGGGCGTCTGAAGGGGAAAAACTGTTTTTT. Protein sequence: CAISGQGASEGEKLFF.